This note documents a single TCR beta chain sequence. In TCRdb, the 5' RACE reads were re-called with MiXCR into one record per CDR3 protein. The profile covers about 150,000 distinct CDR3 sequences, with 20% to 25% appearing a single time and around 24% taken by the ten largest. The sample comes from a study of T-cell memory formation after mild COVID-19. Germline V gene sequence: CDR1 SEHNR, CDR2 FQNEAQ (reference sequence). This CDR3 has 16 amino acids. V was trimmed by 3 bases and J by 2 bases, leaving 13 bases between them. Specimen: PBMCs or a T cell subset sorted from them (not recorded which). The clonotype was recovered from an adult woman who had mild COVID-19 (a few samples of this study predate the infection). Cell type and time point are not known. This chain links TRBV7-9 with TRBJ2-2; no definite D call. CDR3: CASSFLPGHNTGELFF. The CDR3 nucleotides read TGTGCCAGCAGCTTCCTACCGGGCCATAACACCGGGGAGCTGTTTTTT.